This T cell receptor (beta chain) was recorded in a study of shared clonotypes between healthy human individuals (dated by TCRdb to 2018 to 2020). Background on the whole study: The cohort comprised two women and three men aged 18 to 49 years. For each donor, CD4 naive and CD4 memory were each given three plates, CD8 naive was given two plates, and CD8 memory was given one plate. Blood TCR repertoires of five healthy adults were deeply sequenced to estimate repertoire size and the extent of clonotype sharing between individuals. To increase sequencing depth and limit assay-specific biases, TCR repertoire library preparation and sequencing were carried out by different laboratories using diverse techniques. Between about 0.94 and 8.9 billion PBMCs per donor were obtained by leukapheresis.

TCR CDR3 regions were amplified from genomic DNA by multiplex PCR using the deep immunoSEQ assay. For each cell subset, the extracted genomic DNA was distributed evenly across all wells of several immunoSEQ 96-well plates, and each plate served as one replicate. For sorted subsets, each replicate PCR was loaded with roughly 200 ng genomic DNA, equivalent to about 30,000 T cell genomes. Purified libraries were quantified with a Qubit 3.0 fluorometer, sized on a Bioanalyzer 2100, and re-quantified with the KAPA Library Quantification kit. Every immunoSEQ 96-well plate was sequenced on a dedicated single-read 150-cycle Illumina NextSeq 550 flow cell. The published analysis was carried out like this. Because the immunoSEQ output included only junctional sequences and no quality scores, the filtering could not be the same as the filtering used for full-length reads. To assign V/J genes and CDR3, sequences were annotated using PyIR, a Python wrapper for IgBLAST v1.9, with IMGT germline references. Reads with weak V/J assignments (E-value above 1e-6), missing CDR3, stop codons, out-of-frame junctions, or ambiguous translated residues were removed. A V3J clonotype was defined by an identical inferred V gene, J gene, and CDR3 amino acid sequence. The percentage overlap between two repertoires was calculated by dividing the number of shared unique clonotypes by the size of the smaller repertoire. Richness of each repertoire was evaluated using RTK rarefaction, the Chao1 estimator, and Recon v2.1 estimates of unobserved clonotypes. OLGA was used to compute generation probabilities for all TCRbeta clonotypes that the gDNA method yielded from a handful of donors. In TCRdb, the immuneACCESS table is reduced to in-frame sequences with V and J assigned. These tables do not hold every clone; where another copy was compared, an unresolved V gene accounts for under half, and the others remain unexplained. That table supplies the V and J calls and clone size; D and trimming were determined from the DNA. This sample lists 2 million to 3 million clones; 90% to 95% were detected once. The ten largest account for around 0.37% of the sample.

A word on this clone: What this receptor recognizes is not known. Within one base of it there is no much larger clone, and no base qualities were kept.

The germline V gene provides CDR1 MDHEN and CDR2 SYDVKM. Relative to germline, V is missing 8 bases and J is missing 2 bases, with 15 bases of the junction outside any gene match. Measured from the cysteine to the phenylalanine, the CDR3 is 17 residues long. The only DNA kept is the CDR3, 51 bases in frame from the first base. The donors were healthy, HIV-negative adults who had no recently reported acute infections or vaccinations. Every donor was a Caucasian adult residing in Nashville, Tennessee, USA. CD4+ T cells were enriched through magnetic negative selection, after which naive cells were positively selected on CD45RA and the remaining negative fraction served as the memory subset. Blood was collected by leukapheresis, and PBMCs were isolated by Ficoll-Histopaque density gradient centrifugation and then cryopreserved in liquid nitrogen vapor phase. Purity and quantity of every magnetically sorted T cell population were checked by analytical flow cytometry. From each sorted fraction, genomic DNA was isolated and quantified by UV absorbance on a Nanodrop 2000c.

Study-wide findings and limitations: Because the study included only a small number of donors, the genetic and exposure-history diversity represented was limited. Pairwise subsampling led to the expectation that sequencing depth would affect the degree of clonotype sharing among donors. Compared with non-shared clonotypes, clonotypes shared by all four sorted-subset donors had higher generation probabilities. Sampling was restricted to blood, and TCR repertoires in tissue are likely to differ from TCR repertoires in blood. Across four donors, roughly 5.1% of naive CD4, 3.5% of naive CD8, under 2.5% of memory CD4, and about 0.44% of memory CD8 clonotypes were shared. Incomplete sequencing was indicated by rarefaction of sorted-subset datasets, despite the large sequencing depth. Naive subsets generally had larger estimated clonotype richness than memory subsets.

Specimen: naive CD4+ T cells from PBMCs. In light of the paper, this sample's cell subset or site label describes: CD45RA+ positively selected. The sequence was collected from a man aged 18 to 30 in good health. Some clones in this sample may be carry-over from other donors' samples. The chain employs TRBV28 and TRBJ2-7; TRBD2 fits 10 bases in the junction. The CDR3 region reads CASPPGSPLAGAYEQYF. The DNA reads TGTGCCAGCCCCCCTGGGAGTCCTCTAGCGGGAGCCTACGAGCAGTACTTC.